Sequencing of this T cell receptor (beta chain) was carried out in a study of cytomegalovirus exposure and HLA in healthy donors. Study as a whole: Approximately 180 million T cells yielded 110 million or so unique TCR beta sequences in earlier analysis.

About this clone itself: Its antigen is as yet unknown.

The PCR was carried out with 60 Vbeta primers and 13 Jbeta primers. Original methodology: Tens of millions of unique TCR beta chains, some 9.9 million shared, were counted in a later analysis. Some clones are missing from TCRdb's copy, which holds only in-frame ones; the method was immunoSEQ multiplex PCR. V and J calls and clone size are given by that table; D and trimming were obtained from the DNA. Of 140,000 to 150,000 clones listed, roughly 80% are singletons. Study-wide results and caveats: With high specificity and sensitivity, the classifier reportedly diagnosed cytomegalovirus status. Researchers had no immune exposure information except CMV serostatus available.

Material for sequencing was PBMCs. The TCR sequence derives from a woman aged 40 to 50 in good health and CMV-seropositive.

For the CDR3, the DNA is TGTGCCAGCTCACCTTTTGTCCCGGGACAGGGGGCGCCTGGCTACACCTTC. Its translation is CASSPFVPGQGAPGYTF. The rearrangement joins TRBV18 to TRBJ1-2; 12 nucleotides match TRBD1. The CDR3 has 17 amino acids. Germline lookup yields CDR1 KGHSH and CDR2 LQKENI. J gave up 7 bases and V 3 bases, and 12 bases lay outside the gene matches.